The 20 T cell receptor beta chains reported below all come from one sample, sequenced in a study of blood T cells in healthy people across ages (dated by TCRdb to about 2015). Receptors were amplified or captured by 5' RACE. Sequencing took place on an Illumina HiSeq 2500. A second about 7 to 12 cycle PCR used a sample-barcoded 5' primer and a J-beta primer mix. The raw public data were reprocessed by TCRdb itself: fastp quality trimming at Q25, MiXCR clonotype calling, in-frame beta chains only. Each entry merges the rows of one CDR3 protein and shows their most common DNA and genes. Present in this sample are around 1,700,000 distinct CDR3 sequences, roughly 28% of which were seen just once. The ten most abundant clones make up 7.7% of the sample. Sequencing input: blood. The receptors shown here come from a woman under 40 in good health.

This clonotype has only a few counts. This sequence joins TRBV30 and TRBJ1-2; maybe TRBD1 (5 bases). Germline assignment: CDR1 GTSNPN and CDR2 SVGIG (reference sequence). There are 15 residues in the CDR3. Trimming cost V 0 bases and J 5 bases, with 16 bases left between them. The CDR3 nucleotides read TGTGCCTGGAGTGTAAGGGGCAGGGCTTTGTATGGCTACACCTTC. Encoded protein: CAWSVRGRALYGYTF.

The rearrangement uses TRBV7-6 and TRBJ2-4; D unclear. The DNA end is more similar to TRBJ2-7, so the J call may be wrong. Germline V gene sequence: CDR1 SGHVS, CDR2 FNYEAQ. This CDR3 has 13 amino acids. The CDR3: CASSLRRENEQYF. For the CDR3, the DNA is TGTGCCAGCAGCTTGAGGAGAGAGAACGAGCAGTACTTC.

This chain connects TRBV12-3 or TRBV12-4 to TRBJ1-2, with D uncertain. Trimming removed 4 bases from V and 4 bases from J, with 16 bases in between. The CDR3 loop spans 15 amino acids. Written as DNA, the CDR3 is TGTGCCAGCAGTTCAGACGTAGAGCCGATCTATGGCTACACCTTC. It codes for CASSSDVEPIYGYTF.

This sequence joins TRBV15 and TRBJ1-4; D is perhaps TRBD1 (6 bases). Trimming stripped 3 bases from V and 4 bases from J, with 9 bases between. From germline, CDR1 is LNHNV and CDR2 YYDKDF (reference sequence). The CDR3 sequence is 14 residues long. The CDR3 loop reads CATSREDSNEKLFF. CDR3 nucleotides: TGTGCCACCAGCAGGGAGGACAGTAATGAAAAACTGTTTTTT.

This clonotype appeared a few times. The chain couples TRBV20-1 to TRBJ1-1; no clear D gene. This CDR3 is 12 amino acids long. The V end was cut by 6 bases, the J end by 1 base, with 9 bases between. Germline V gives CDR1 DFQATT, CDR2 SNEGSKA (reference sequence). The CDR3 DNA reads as TGCAGTGCCCCGCGGGGGAACACTGAAGCTTTCTTT. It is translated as CSAPRGNTEAFF.

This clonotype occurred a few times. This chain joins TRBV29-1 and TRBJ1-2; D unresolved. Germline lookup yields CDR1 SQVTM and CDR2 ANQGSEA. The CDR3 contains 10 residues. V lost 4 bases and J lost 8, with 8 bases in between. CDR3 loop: CSVAPAGYTF. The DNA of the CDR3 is TGCAGCGTTGCACCGGCCGGCTACACCTTC.

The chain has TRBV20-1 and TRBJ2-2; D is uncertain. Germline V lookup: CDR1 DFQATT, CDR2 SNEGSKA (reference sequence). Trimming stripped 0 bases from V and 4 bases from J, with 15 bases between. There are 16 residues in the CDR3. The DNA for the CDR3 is TGCAGTGCTAGAGATGCCGGACGATTTAGCACCGGGGAGCTGTTTTTT. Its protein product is CSARDAGRFSTGELFF.

The CDR3 nucleotides are TGTGCCAGCAGTTTCTTCCGAGGATCGATATATTTT. Protein sequence: CASSFFRGSIYF. The chain carries TRBV12-3 or TRBV12-4 and TRBJ1-3; D ambiguous. The CDR3 has 12 amino acids. With 3 bases removed from V and 13 bases from J, the gap between germline ends came to 13 bases.

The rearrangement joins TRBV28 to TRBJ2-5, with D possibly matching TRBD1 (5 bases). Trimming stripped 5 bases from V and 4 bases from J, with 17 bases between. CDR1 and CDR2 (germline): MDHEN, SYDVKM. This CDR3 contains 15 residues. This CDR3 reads CASSPARQGTETQYF. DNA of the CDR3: TGTGCCAGCAGTCCCGCCCGGCAGGGTACAGAGACCCAGTACTTC.

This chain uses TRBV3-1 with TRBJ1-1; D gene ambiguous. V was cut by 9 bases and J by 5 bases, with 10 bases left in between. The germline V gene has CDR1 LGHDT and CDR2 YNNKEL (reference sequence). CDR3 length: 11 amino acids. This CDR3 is CASSQRTEAFF. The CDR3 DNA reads TGTGCCAGTAGTCAGCGGACTGAAGCTTTCTTT.

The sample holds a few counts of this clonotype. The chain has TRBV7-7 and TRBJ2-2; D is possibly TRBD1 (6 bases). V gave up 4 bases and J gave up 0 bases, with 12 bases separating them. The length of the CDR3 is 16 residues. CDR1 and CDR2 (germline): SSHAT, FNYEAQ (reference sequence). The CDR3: CASSYGTNSNTGELFF. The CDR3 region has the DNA TGTGCCAGCAGCTACGGGACAAACTCGAACACCGGGGAGCTGTTTTTT.

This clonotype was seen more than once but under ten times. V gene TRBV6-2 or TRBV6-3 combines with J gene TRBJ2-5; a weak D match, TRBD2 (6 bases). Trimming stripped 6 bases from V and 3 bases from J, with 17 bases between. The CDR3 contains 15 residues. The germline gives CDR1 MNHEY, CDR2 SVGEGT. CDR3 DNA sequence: TGTGCCAGCAGCCCCAGGGAGGTTGGTAAAGAGACCCAGTACTTC. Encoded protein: CASSPREVGKETQYF.

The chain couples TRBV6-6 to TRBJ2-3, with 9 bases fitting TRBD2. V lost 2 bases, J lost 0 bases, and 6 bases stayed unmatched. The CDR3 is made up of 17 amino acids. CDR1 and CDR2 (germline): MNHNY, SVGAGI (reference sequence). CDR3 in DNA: TGTGCCAGCAGTTACACCCAGCGGGGGGATAGCACAGATACGCAGTATTTT. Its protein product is CASSYTQRGDSTDTQYF.

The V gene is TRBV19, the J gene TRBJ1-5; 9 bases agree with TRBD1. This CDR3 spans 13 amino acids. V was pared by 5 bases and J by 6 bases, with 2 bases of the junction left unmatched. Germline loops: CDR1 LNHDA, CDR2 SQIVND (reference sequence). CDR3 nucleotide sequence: TGTGCCAGTAGTGGACAGGGGAGTCAGCCCCAGCATTTT. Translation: CASSGQGSQPQHF.

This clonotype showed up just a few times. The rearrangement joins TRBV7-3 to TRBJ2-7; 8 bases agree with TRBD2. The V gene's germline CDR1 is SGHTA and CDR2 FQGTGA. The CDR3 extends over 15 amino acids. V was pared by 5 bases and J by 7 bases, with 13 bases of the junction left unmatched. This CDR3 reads CASSPTGGKRGEQYF. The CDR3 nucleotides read TGTGCCAGCAGCCCTACAGGCGGGAAGCGGGGGGAGCAGTACTTC.

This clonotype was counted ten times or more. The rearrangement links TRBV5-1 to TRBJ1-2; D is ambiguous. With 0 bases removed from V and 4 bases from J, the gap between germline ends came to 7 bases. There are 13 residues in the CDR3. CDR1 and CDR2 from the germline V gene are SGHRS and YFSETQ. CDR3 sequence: CASSLADGYGYTF. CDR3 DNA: TGCGCCAGCAGCTTGGCGGACGGCTATGGCTACACCTTC.

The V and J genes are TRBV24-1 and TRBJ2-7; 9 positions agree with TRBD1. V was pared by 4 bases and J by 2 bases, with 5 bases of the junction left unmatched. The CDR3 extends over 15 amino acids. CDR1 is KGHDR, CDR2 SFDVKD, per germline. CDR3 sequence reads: CATSDPGTGTYEQYF. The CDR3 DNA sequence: TGTGCCACCAGTGACCCCGGGACAGGGACCTACGAGCAGTACTTC.

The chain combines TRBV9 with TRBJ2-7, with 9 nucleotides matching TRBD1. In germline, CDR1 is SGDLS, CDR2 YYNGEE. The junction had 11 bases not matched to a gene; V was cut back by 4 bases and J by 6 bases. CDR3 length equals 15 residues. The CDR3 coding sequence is TGTGCCAGCAGCATGTCCGGGACAGGGAATACCGAGCAGTACTTC. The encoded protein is CASSMSGTGNTEQYF. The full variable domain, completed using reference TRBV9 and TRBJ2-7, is DSGVTQTPKHLITATGQRVTLRCSPRSGDLSVYWYQQSLDQGLQFLIQYYNGEERAKGNILERFSAQQFPDLHSELNLSSLELGDSALYFCASSMSGTGNTEQYFGPGTRLTVT.

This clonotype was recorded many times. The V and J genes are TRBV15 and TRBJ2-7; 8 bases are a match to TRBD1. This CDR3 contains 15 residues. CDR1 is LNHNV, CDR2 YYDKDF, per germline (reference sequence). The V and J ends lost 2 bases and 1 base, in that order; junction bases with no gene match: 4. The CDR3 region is CATSRLGQGSYEQYF. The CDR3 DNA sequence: TGTGCCACCAGCAGATTAGGACAGGGTTCCTACGAGCAGTACTTC.

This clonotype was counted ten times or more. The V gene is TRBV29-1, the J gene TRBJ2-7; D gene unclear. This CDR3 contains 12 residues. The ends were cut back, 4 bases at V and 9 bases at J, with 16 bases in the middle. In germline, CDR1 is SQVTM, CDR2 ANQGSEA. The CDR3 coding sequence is TGCAGCGTTGGGGCCGAACCTACGGGGCAGTACTTC. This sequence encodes CSVGAEPTGQYF.